The 21 T cell receptor beta chains below were found in one sample sequenced in a study of shared clonotypes between healthy human individuals. Produced via immunoSEQ multiplex PCR; TCRdb's table is partial and in-frame only. The table shows roughly 2.1 million clones, with 93% occurring only once. Naive CD8 cells were CD45RO-negative, positively selected for CCR7, excluding terminally differentiated effector memory CD45RA+ cells. The sequencing input was naive CD8+ T cells from PBMCs. These receptors came from a man aged 18 to 30 in good health. Some clones in this sample may be carry-over from other donors' samples.

The rearrangement uses TRBV6-1 and TRBJ2-3; D unresolved. CDR3 length: 13 amino acids. V gave up 2 bases and J gave up 2 bases, with 5 bases separating them. Germline V gives CDR1 MNHNS, CDR2 SASEGT. CDR3 region: CASSEIPTDTQYF. CDR3 sequence (DNA): TGTGCCAGCAGTGAAATACCCACAGATACGCAGTATTTT.

The chain combines TRBV5-6 with TRBJ1-1, with 7 bases that match TRBD1. Per germline, CDR1 SGHDT and CDR2 YYEEEE. The CDR3 loop spans 16 amino acids. V trimming: 2 bases; J trimming: 2 bases; junction bases outside the gene matches: 9. CDR3 sequence (DNA): TGTGCCAGCAGCTTCCCCTCGGGACAGAGTAACACTGAAGCTTTCTTT. Translating it yields CASSFPSGQSNTEAFF.

V usage is TRBV7-9 and J usage is TRBJ2-2; tentatively, D is TRBD2 (6 bases). The CDR3 runs to 12 residues. The V end lost 5 bases, the J end lost 7 bases, and 8 bases lay between the germline ends. Germline V gives CDR1 SEHNR, CDR2 FQNEAQ (reference sequence). The CDR3 DNA follows: TGTGCCAGCAGCCACGGGGGCGGGGAGCTGTTTTTT. This encodes CASSHGGGELFF. Full variable domain (outside the CDR3, taken from reference TRBV7-9 and TRBJ2-2): DTGVSQNPRHKITKRGQNVTFRCDPISEHNRLYWYRQTLGQGPEFLTYFQNEAQLEKSRLLSDRFSAERPKGSFSTLEIQRTEQGDSAMYLCASSHGGGELFFGEGSRLTVL.

This clone has only one observation. This chain connects TRBV7-9 to TRBJ1-5, with D hard to call. The CDR3 contains 13 residues. CDR1 is SEHNR, CDR2 FQNEAQ, per germline (reference sequence). V lost 5 bases to trimming and J lost 4 bases, with 9 bases between them. In nucleotides, the CDR3 is TGTGCCAGCAGCACCGGGCCGAATCAGCCCCAGCATTTT. It codes for CASSTGPNQPQHF.

V and J are TRBV11-2 and TRBJ2-5; D uncertain. Trimming left V 1 base short and J 2 bases short, with 14 bases between. The CDR3 is made up of 16 amino acids. In germline, CDR1 is SGHAT, CDR2 FQNNGV. The CDR3 spells CASSLAAGRIQETQYF. The CDR3 DNA reads as TGTGCCAGCAGCTTAGCCGCCGGACGGATACAAGAGACCCAGTACTTC. The whole variable domain, remainder taken from reference TRBV11-2 and TRBJ2-5, is EAGVAQSPRYKIIEKRQSVAFWCNPISGHATLYWYQQILGQGPKLLIQFQNNGVVDDSQLPKDRFSAERLKGVDSTLKIQPAKLEDSAVYLCASSLAAGRIQETQYFGPGTRLLVL.

This chain joins TRBV25-1 and TRBJ2-6; D uncertain. V lost 5 bases and J lost 3, with 2 bases in between. The CDR3 is 12 amino acids. Germline V gives CDR1 MGHDK, CDR2 SYGVNS. Written as DNA, the CDR3 is TGTGCCAGCAGTTTTGGGGCCAACGTCCTGACTTTC. Encoded protein: CASSFGANVLTF. Combining the CDR3 with reference TRBV25-1 and TRBJ2-6 gives the whole variable domain EADIYQTPRYLVIGTGKKITLECSQTMGHDKMYWYQQDPGMELHLIHYSYGVNSTEKGDLSSESTVSRIRTEHFPLTLESARPSHTSQYLCASSFGANVLTFGAGSRLTVL.

The chain couples TRBV19 to TRBJ2-2; perhaps TRBD1 as D (6 bases). This CDR3 contains 15 residues. From germline, CDR1 is LNHDA and CDR2 SQIVND (reference sequence). V was shortened by 3 bases and J by 4 bases, with 12 bases between the two germline ends. The CDR3 DNA is TGTGCCAGTAGTATTTTAGGGACACTCACCGGGGAGCTGTTTTTT. It codes for CASSILGTLTGELFF.

The sample holds one count of this clone. The same CDR3 arises from other DNA sequences in this sample as well. V and J are TRBV27 and TRBJ2-7, with 7 bases identical to TRBD1. The J segment lost 3 bases and the V segment lost 4 bases, leaving 3 bases of the junction unmatched. CDR3 length: 13 amino acids. CDR1 MNHEY and CDR2 SMNVEV come from the germline V gene (reference sequence). The chain's CDR3 is CASSSRTGYEQYF. The CDR3 DNA reads as TGTGCCAGCAGTTCCCGGACAGGCTACGAGCAGTACTTC.

The chain recombines TRBV5-6 with TRBJ2-7, with 8 bases fitting TRBD1. The germline CDR1 and CDR2 sequences are SGHDT and YYEEEE. CDR3 length equals 17 residues. The ends lost 3 bases at V and 1 base at J; junction bases unmatched: 12. CDR3 DNA: TGTGCCAGCAGCTCGTTCGACAGGGGATTGGGGTCCTACGAGCAGTACTTC. Residues: CASSSFDRGLGSYEQYF.

The V and J genes are TRBV9 and TRBJ1-1, with D possibly matching TRBD1 (6 bases). The length of the CDR3 is 14 residues. Germline CDR1 and CDR2: SGDLS and YYNGEE. Trimming stripped 2 bases from V and 5 bases from J, with 13 bases between. In DNA, the CDR3 is TGTGCCAGCAGCGTTTACAGGGAGGGGACTGAAGCTTTCTTT. Its protein product is CASSVYREGTEAFF.

The J gene is TRBJ2-7, the V gene TRBV5-8; no definite D call. V was trimmed by 7 bases and J by 4 bases, leaving 21 bases between them. In germline, CDR1 is SGHTS, CDR2 YDEGEE. CDR3 size: 15 residues. The CDR3 here is CASLAGWNGNYEQYF. CDR3 coding DNA: TGTGCCAGCCTGGCTGGGTGGAACGGAAATTACGAGCAGTACTTC.

The chain uses TRBV7-9 and TRBJ2-5; 9 nucleotides line up with TRBD1. Germline loops: CDR1 SEHNR, CDR2 FQNEAQ (reference sequence). This CDR3 has 16 residues. V was clipped by 4 bases and J by 0 bases; unmatched bases: 6. This chain's CDR3 is CASSSTGQGDQETQYF. Written as DNA, the CDR3 is TGTGCCAGCAGCTCGACGGGACAGGGTGACCAAGAGACCCAGTACTTC.

The chain combines TRBV6-5 with TRBJ1-2; D remains ambiguous. V was shortened by 6 bases and J by 6 bases, with 17 bases between the two germline ends. CDR1 MNHEY and CDR2 SVGAGI come from the germline V gene. This CDR3 region has 14 residues. The CDR3 reads CASSPGRSGNGYTF. CDR3 in DNA: TGTGCCAGCAGCCCCGGGCGGTCCGGGAATGGCTACACCTTC.

The chain is built from TRBV27 and TRBJ1-1; no firm D call. This CDR3 has 12 amino acids. Trimming stripped 6 bases from V and 6 bases from J, with 11 bases between. Germline V gene data show CDR1 as MNHEY and CDR2 as SMNVEV (reference sequence). CDR3 residues: CASRSFSSEAFF. The CDR3, as DNA: TGTGCCAGCAGATCATTTAGCTCTGAAGCTTTCTTT.

V gene TRBV5-6 combines with J gene TRBJ2-7, with 10 bases identical to TRBD1. CDR1 SGHDT and CDR2 YYEEEE come from the germline V gene. There are 15 residues in the CDR3. Losses at the gene ends were 0 bases for V and 6 bases for J; bases not matched to a gene: 6. The DNA for the CDR3 is TGTGCCAGCAGCTTGGCGGGACAGGGGTTTTTCGAGCAGTACTTC. Residues: CASSLAGQGFFEQYF.

The chain recombines TRBV9 with TRBJ2-7; D might be TRBD2 (7 bases). CDR1 is SGDLS, CDR2 YYNGEE, per germline. The length of the CDR3 is 15 residues. Trimming took 4 bases from V and 1 from J, leaving 15 bases between them. DNA for the CDR3: TGTGCCAGCAGCCCGGCGGGGGCAGGATCCTACGAGCAGTACTTC. It encodes CASSPAGAGSYEQYF.

Only one count was recorded for this clone. The chain is built from TRBV7-9 and TRBJ2-5, with unresolved D. The CDR3 length is 14 residues. V lost 5 bases and J lost 0, with 10 bases in between. The germline CDR1 and CDR2 sequences are SEHNR and FQNEAQ (reference sequence). CDR3: CASSTTQYQETQYF. The CDR3 nucleotides read TGTGCCAGCAGCACGACACAGTACCAAGAGACCCAGTACTTC.

J is TRBJ2-1 and V is TRBV15; D perhaps matches TRBD2 (6 bases). Germline loops: CDR1 LNHNV, CDR2 YYDKDF (reference sequence). This CDR3 has 13 residues. The V and J ends lost 1 base and 14 bases respectively, with 15 bases between them. Here the CDR3 DNA reads TGTGCCACCAGCAGAGTAGGAGCCGGGGGAAAGTTCTTC. Protein: CATSRVGAGGKFF.

This sequence joins TRBV6-6 and TRBJ2-1, with D unresolved. The V gene lost 3 bases and the J gene lost 10 bases, with 10 bases spanning the gap. The CDR3 sequence is 12 residues long. Looked up from germline, CDR1 is MNHNY and CDR2 is SVGAGI (reference sequence). Here the CDR3 DNA reads TGTGCCAGCAGTTATCCCACGGGCGAGCAGTTCTTC. Translating it yields CASSYPTGEQFF.

This chain links TRBV5-6 with TRBJ2-7; 10 nucleotides align to TRBD1. The CDR3 contains 14 residues. The germline gives CDR1 SGHDT, CDR2 YYEEEE. V shed 4 bases and J 2 bases; nucleotides not matched to a gene: 3. This CDR3 is CASSVGTGAYEQYF. CDR3 DNA sequence: TGTGCCAGCAGCGTCGGGACAGGGGCCTACGAGCAGTACTTC.

The chain employs TRBV29-1 and TRBJ2-7; D not resolved. The CDR3 sequence is 15 residues long. The V gene lost 1 base and the J gene lost 6 bases, with 19 bases spanning the gap. Germline V gives CDR1 SQVTM, CDR2 ANQGSEA. The CDR3 DNA reads TGCAGCGTTGAAGGAGGTCCGCTTACGGCAGGCGAGCAGTACTTC. As protein: CSVEGGPLTAGEQYF.